These 9 T cell receptor beta chains were all obtained from the same sample, sequenced in a study of beta chain features in type 1 diabetes. The study reverse transcribed the entire isolated RNA, so it sequenced expressed TCRB transcripts. Repertoires were generated with immunoSEQ multiplex PCR, while TCRdb's copy carries only in-frame clones and drops some. The data show a few hundred thousand clones, with 9.5% to 12% seen just once and 0.015% to 0.02% held by the top ten. The sequencing sample was made of naive CD4+ T cells from blood. The receptors here all came from a woman aged 25-40 years in good health.

This clone was counted only a few times. This chain links TRBV7-9 with TRBJ1-2; TRBD1 is a possible D gene (5 bases). Trimming took off 3 bases at V and 4 bases at J, with 9 bases between the two ends. The germline CDR1 and CDR2 sequences are SEHNR and FQNEAQ (reference sequence). The CDR3 covers 13 residues. The CDR3 protein is CASSLGLFYGYTF. As DNA, the CDR3 is TGTGCCAGCAGCTTGGGACTGTTCTATGGCTACACCTTC.

The chain employs TRBV4-2 and TRBJ2-2, with 15 bases lining up with TRBD2. CDR1 is LGHNA and CDR2 is YNFKEQ in the germline V gene. There are 17 residues in the CDR3. The junction had 9 bases not matched to a gene; V was cut back by 8 bases and J by 5 bases. The CDR3 region has the DNA TGTGCCAGCGTGCCGGGACTAGCGGGAGGAGGGACCGGGGAGCTGTTTTTT. Translated: CASVPGLAGGGTGELFF.

The table lists this clone with a few counts. The gene calls are TRBV5-4 and TRBJ1-1; TRBD1 is a possible D gene (6 bases). The CDR3 length is 15 residues. The germline CDR1 and CDR2 sequences are SGHNT and YYREEE (reference sequence). The V gene lost 0 bases and the J gene lost 5 bases, with 14 bases spanning the gap. The CDR3 nucleotides read TGTGCCAGCAGCTTGGAGCGGGGGGCCCAAACTGAAGCTTTCTTT. Its protein product is CASSLERGAQTEAFF.

This clone was found a few times. The rearrangement links TRBV28 to TRBJ2-7, with 8 positions matching TRBD1. The CDR3 sequence is 14 residues long. Germline assignment: CDR1 MDHEN and CDR2 SYDVKM. The trim removed 1 base at V and 4 bases at J, leaving 3 bases unmatched. The CDR3 protein is CASSLSGGPYEQYF. The CDR3 nucleotides are TGTGCCAGCAGTTTATCAGGGGGCCCGTACGAGCAGTACTTC.

This rearrangement joins TRBV29-1 to TRBJ2-7, with D tentatively TRBD1 (6 bases). Trimming stripped 6 bases from V and 4 bases from J, with 13 bases between. The CDR3 has 12 amino acids. The germline V gene encodes CDR1 SQVTM and CDR2 ANQGSEA. This CDR3 is CSVRQAEYEQYF. In DNA, the CDR3 is TGCAGCGTCCGACAGGCCGAATACGAGCAGTACTTC.

This clone was observed a few times. The same CDR3 is also encoded by other DNA sequences in this sample. The chain joins TRBV18 to TRBJ2-7; possible D gene TRBD2, 6 bases. Germline CDR1 reads KGHSH; CDR2 reads LQKENI. Between the trimmed V and J ends, which lost 0 bases and 7 bases, there was a span of 7 bases. The CDR3 sequence is 12 residues long. The CDR3 spells CASSPPGGEQYF. CDR3 sequence (DNA): TGTGCCAGCTCACCACCTGGAGGGGAGCAGTACTTC. The full variable domain, rest sourced from reference TRBV18 and TRBJ2-7, is NAGVMQNPRHLVRRRGQEARLRCSPMKGHSHVYWYRQLPEEGLKFMVYLQKENIIDESGMPKERFSAEFPKEGPSILRIQQVVRGDSAAYFCASSPPGGEQYFGPGTRLTVT.

In this sample, this clone turned up a few times. The same CDR3 is also encoded by other DNA sequences in this sample. The chain links TRBV18 to TRBJ2-5, with no clear D. The CDR3 length is 13 residues. The germline CDR1 and CDR2 sequences are KGHSH and LQKENI. V was shortened by 2 bases and J by 3 bases, with 7 bases between the two germline ends. Here the CDR3 reads CASSPGTEETQYF. In nucleotides, the CDR3 is TGTGCCAGCTCACCAGGAACAGAAGAGACCCAGTACTTC.

Only a few counts were recorded for this clone. At one of its ends the junction is not consistent with the germline gene, which may arise from a read error. The rearrangement links TRBV16 to TRBJ1-3, with unresolved D. This CDR3 spans 12 amino acids. CDR1 KGHSY and CDR2 FQNENV come from the germline V gene. CDR3 in amino acids: CASSQSGDTIYF. The CDR3, as DNA: TGTGCCAGCAGCCAATCTGGAGACACCATATATTTT.

This clone was observed a few times. The rearrangement links TRBV19 to TRBJ2-1; TRBD1 matches 7 bases. This CDR3 has 16 residues. V shed 1 base, J shed 4 bases, and the junction held 7 bases outside the gene matches. CDR1 and CDR2 from the germline V gene are LNHDA and SQIVND (reference sequence). CDR3 protein: CASSIAGRGSYNEQFF. CDR3 nucleotides: TGTGCCAGTAGTATAGCGGGCAGGGGGTCTTACAATGAGCAGTTCTTC.